This T cell receptor beta chain was sequenced in a study of blood T cell repertoires in COVID-19. Only in-frame clones appear in the TCRdb table, and some are missing; sequencing was by immunoSEQ multiplex PCR. The sample includes hundreds of thousands of clones, about nine tenths of them seen just once. The CDR3 extends over 16 amino acids. J gave up 3 bases and V 1 base, and 4 bases lay outside the gene matches. Germline lookup yields CDR1 MNHNY and CDR2 SVGAGI (reference sequence). This chain connects TRBV6-6 to TRBJ1-3, with 9 nucleotides matching TRBD1. This sequence was found in a man aged 18 to 30 with active or convalescent COVID-19. Input material: peripheral blood. CDR3 nucleotide sequence: TGTGCCAGCAGTTACTTTACAGGGGGCAGTGGAAACACCATATATTTT. Protein sequence: CASSYFTGGSGNTIYF.